The 27 T cell receptor beta chains below all came from one sample that was sequenced in a study of blood T cell repertoires in COVID-19. Profiled with immunoSEQ multiplex PCR; TCRdb holds only in-frame clones, not every one. The sample comprises approximately 250,000 clones, about 89% of which are singletons, and 4.1% rests with the top ten. Material for sequencing was PBMCs or T cells enriched from blood (not recorded which). All receptors come from a woman under 40 who had recovered from COVID-19.

The rearrangement links TRBV9 to TRBJ2-5; the D gene is possibly TRBD2 (6 bases). The V end was cut by 6 bases, the J end by 4 bases, with 19 bases between. There are 15 residues in the CDR3. In germline, CDR1 is SGDLS, CDR2 YYNGEE. The CDR3 region has the DNA TGTGCCAGCACTGAGGCGGGAACGGTCGGAGAGACCCAGTACTTC. Its protein product is CASTEAGTVGETQYF.

There are a few counts of this clone. The chain has TRBV29-1 and TRBJ1-1; 9 nucleotides match TRBD1. The junction had 7 bases not matched to a gene; V was cut back by 7 bases and J by 4 bases. Germline V gene sequence: CDR1 SQVTM, CDR2 ANQGSEA. This CDR3 spans 13 amino acids. The CDR3 loop is CSGHRGRITEAFF. DNA for the CDR3: TGCAGCGGCCACAGGGGGCGTATCACTGAAGCTTTCTTT.

This clone showed up just once. This chain joins TRBV11-3 and TRBJ2-1, with TRBD2 matching 7 bases. Germline loops: CDR1 SGHNT, CDR2 YENEEA. V shed 2 bases and J 0 bases; nucleotides not matched to a gene: 4. The CDR3 length is 16 residues. The CDR3: CASSLTSDNSYNEQFF. The CDR3 DNA follows: TGTGCCAGCAGCTTAACTAGCGATAACTCCTACAATGAGCAGTTCTTC.

V usage is TRBV5-4 and J usage is TRBJ1-2, with D perhaps matching TRBD1 (6 bases). The CDR3 loop spans 14 amino acids. Germline assignment: CDR1 SGHNT and CDR2 YYREEE (reference sequence). Trimming shortened V by 3 bases and J by 2 bases, and 11 bases separated the two germline ends. CDR3 loop: CASSSRTDNYGYTF. The CDR3 DNA reads as TGTGCCAGCAGCTCTCGGACAGACAACTATGGCTACACCTTC.

The chain employs TRBV30 and TRBJ1-2; D unresolved. The V end lost 2 bases, the J end lost 2 bases, and 9 bases lay between the germline ends. The length of the CDR3 is 13 residues. The germline V gene has CDR1 GTSNPN and CDR2 SVGIG (reference sequence). The CDR3 region is CAWSMTQNYGYTF. CDR3 DNA sequence: TGTGCCTGGAGTATGACTCAAAACTATGGCTACACCTTC.

This clone has only one observation. The CDR3, as DNA: TGCGCCAGCAGCTCCGGGTCCGTGGGAGAGACCCAGTACTTC. This sequence encodes CASSSGSVGETQYF. The V and J genes are TRBV5-1 and TRBJ2-5; D gene unclear. This CDR3 has 14 amino acids. From germline, CDR1 is SGHRS and CDR2 YFSETQ. The V end lost 3 bases, the J end lost 4 bases, and 13 bases lay between the germline ends.

This chain uses TRBV28 with TRBJ1-1, with TRBD1 matching 7 bases. After removal of 4 bases from V and 0 bases from J, the junction contained 11 bases not matched to a gene. Germline loops: CDR1 MDHEN, CDR2 SYDVKM. This CDR3 comprises 17 residues. CDR3 sequence: CASSSVRDSFMNTEAFF. DNA for the CDR3: TGTGCCAGCAGTTCTGTCCGGGACAGCTTCATGAACACTGAAGCTTTCTTT.

The table lists this clone with a count of one. Here the CDR3 DNA reads TGTGCCAGCAGCGTAAATCCCCTCGAACAGGGTTACACTGAAGCTTTCTTT. Amino acid sequence: CASSVNPLEQGYTEAFF. The chain carries TRBV9 and TRBJ1-1, with a tentative D call TRBD1 (6 bases). CDR1 and CDR2 (germline): SGDLS, YYNGEE. V was shortened by 1 base and J by 3 bases, with 19 bases between the two germline ends. This CDR3 comprises 17 residues.

The V call is TRBV4-2, the J call TRBJ2-7, with 8 bases lining up with TRBD2. V shed 0 bases and J 7 bases; nucleotides not matched to a gene: 5. The CDR3 consists of 14 residues. The V gene's germline CDR1 is LGHNA and CDR2 YNFKEQ. The CDR3 region is CASSQDIAGREQYF. The CDR3 nucleotides are TGTGCCAGCAGCCAAGATATAGCGGGGAGGGAGCAGTACTTC.

The rearrangement uses TRBV6-5 and TRBJ1-1, with 7 positions matching TRBD1. The CDR3 runs to 15 residues. Per the germline V gene, CDR1 is MNHEY and CDR2 is SVGAGI. Losses at the gene ends were 4 bases for V and 4 bases for J; bases not matched to a gene: 9. The DNA for the CDR3 is TGTGCCAGCAGTTTCCGGACAGGAGGACCCACTGAAGCTTTCTTT. Protein: CASSFRTGGPTEAFF.

The V and J genes are TRBV6-5 and TRBJ2-2; tentatively, D is TRBD1 (6 bases). The V end lost 8 bases, the J end lost 6 bases, and 10 bases lay between the germline ends. This CDR3 is built from 12 residues. The germline gives CDR1 MNHEY, CDR2 SVGAGI. This CDR3 is CASRDTAGELFF. The CDR3 nucleotides read TGTGCCAGCCGGGACACCGCCGGGGAGCTGTTTTTT.

The table lists this clone with a count of one. The chain joins TRBV9 to TRBJ2-1; no clear D gene. Per the germline V gene, CDR1 is SGDLS and CDR2 is YYNGEE. The length of the CDR3 is 11 residues. V was pared by 3 bases and J by 9 bases, with 7 bases between. Here the CDR3 DNA reads TGTGCCAGCAGCGATTATAGTGAGCAGTTCTTC. It encodes CASSDYSEQFF.

The chain uses TRBV28 and TRBJ1-2; D is ambiguous. V dropped 9 bases and J dropped 2 bases, with 13 bases sitting between them. The CDR3 totals 13 residues. Germline V gene lookup returns CDR1 MDHEN and CDR2 SYDVKM. This CDR3 reads CASLTAINYGYTF. CDR3 in DNA: TGTGCCAGTTTAACAGCTATCAACTATGGCTACACCTTC.

V usage is TRBV7-3 and J usage is TRBJ1-5, with no clear D. V was pared by 0 bases and J by 7 bases, with 7 bases between. CDR1 and CDR2 (germline): SGHTA, FQGTGA. This CDR3 has 13 amino acids. This CDR3 is CASSLTAGQPQHF. The DNA of the CDR3 is TGTGCCAGCAGCTTAACGGCGGGACAGCCCCAGCATTTT.

The rearrangement joins TRBV9 to TRBJ1-2; 11 positions agree with TRBD1. The J segment lost 8 bases and the V segment lost 4 bases, leaving 13 bases of the junction unmatched. The CDR3 runs to 16 residues. Per the germline V gene, CDR1 is SGDLS and CDR2 is YYNGEE. CDR3 loop: CASSTLNPGQGGGYTF. The CDR3 bases are TGTGCCAGCAGCACCCTAAACCCGGGACAGGGGGGCGGCTACACCTTC.

This clone was recorded only once. The chain combines TRBV28 with TRBJ1-1, with unresolved D. This CDR3 contains 11 residues. Trimming removed 10 bases from V and 10 bases from J, with 16 bases in between. Germline-derived CDR1 and CDR2 are MDHEN and SYDVKM. CDR3 nucleotides: TGTGCCACCCAAAGAGGGAGCAGAGCTTTCTTT. It encodes CATQRGSRAFF.

DNA for the CDR3: TGTGCCAGCAGTTACCGCGGACAGCCGAAAACGAACACTGAAGCTTTCTTT. Translated, it gives CASSYRGQPKTNTEAFF. The V call is TRBV6-2 or TRBV6-3, the J call TRBJ1-1; a weak D match, TRBD1 (6 bases). V was clipped by 2 bases and J by 1 base, with 17 bases between them. Germline loops: CDR1 MNHEY, CDR2 SVGEGT. There are 17 residues in the CDR3.

This clone was found once. The chain carries TRBV3-1 (or the pseudogene TRBV3-2) and TRBJ2-7, with 13 bases lining up with TRBD2. V trimming: 4 bases; J trimming: 13 bases; junction bases outside the gene matches: 16. Per the germline V gene, CDR1 is LGHDT and CDR2 is YNNKEL (reference sequence). The CDR3 contains 16 residues. CDR3 nucleotides: TGTGCCAGCAGCCTTCTCCCCGGGACTAGCGGGAAAGGTATCTACTTC. This codes for CASSLLPGTSGKGIYF.

The chain employs TRBV19 and TRBJ2-4, with TRBD1 as a possible D gene (6 bases). The germline V gene has CDR1 LNHDA and CDR2 SQIVND (reference sequence). V was clipped by 5 bases and J by 6 bases, with 17 bases between them. The CDR3 spans 15 residues. CDR3 in DNA: TGTGCCAGTAGTTTATCAGGGGTTGGTGGAAACATTCAGTACTTC. Translating it yields CASSLSGVGGNIQYF.

The chain combines TRBV6-5 with TRBJ1-2; unclear D gene. Germline lookup yields CDR1 MNHEY and CDR2 SVGAGI. V lost 0 bases and J 4 bases, leaving 12 bases between the germline ends. The CDR3 runs 15 residues. The CDR3 sequence: CASSYSGGIAYGYTF. The CDR3 nucleotides read TGTGCCAGCAGTTACTCGGGCGGGATCGCCTATGGCTACACCTTC.

The chain carries TRBV4-3 and TRBJ2-1, with TRBD1 as a possible D gene (6 bases). V gave up 8 bases and J gave up 4 bases, with 18 bases separating them. The CDR3 has 15 residues. Germline CDR1 LGHNA, CDR2 YSLEER. The CDR3 nucleotides are TGCGCCAGCGCGTTACAGGGACGTGGTTACAATGAGCAGTTCTTC. Translated, it gives CASALQGRGYNEQFF.

V is TRBV18 and J is TRBJ2-3; TRBD2 aligns across 10 bases. CDR1 and CDR2 (germline): KGHSH, LQKENI. V shed 2 bases, J shed 2 bases, and the junction held 7 bases outside the gene matches. This CDR3 is built from 17 residues. The CDR3 DNA is TGTGCCAGCTCACCATTGAGTCTAGCGGGAGCCACAGATACGCAGTATTTT. Its protein product is CASSPLSLAGATDTQYF.

This sequence joins TRBV18 and TRBJ2-5; TRBD2 matches at 10 bases. The trim removed 3 bases at V and 5 bases at J, leaving 12 bases unmatched. The CDR3 loop spans 17 amino acids. Germline V gene data show CDR1 as KGHSH and CDR2 as LQKENI. The CDR3 DNA is TGTGCCAGCTCACCGACGGCGAGCGGGAGGGCCTCGGAGACCCAGTACTTC. Encoded protein: CASSPTASGRASETQYF.

The V and J genes are TRBV30 and TRBJ1-1; 10 bases line up with TRBD1. In germline, CDR1 is GTSNPN, CDR2 SVGIG (reference sequence). V lost 2 bases to trimming and J lost 4 bases; unmatched junction nucleotides: 1. This CDR3 comprises 13 residues. The CDR3 here is CAWSRQGATEAFF. The CDR3, as DNA: TGTGCCTGGAGTCGACAGGGGGCCACTGAAGCTTTCTTT.

The rearrangement links TRBV28 to TRBJ1-4; D remains unclear. This CDR3 comprises 12 residues. The germline gives CDR1 MDHEN, CDR2 SYDVKM. V lost 8 bases, J lost 0 bases, and 4 bases lay in between. This CDR3 is CASGPTNEKLFF. The CDR3 nucleotides read TGTGCCAGCGGCCCAACTAATGAAAAACTGTTTTTT.

V usage is TRBV28 and J usage is TRBJ1-2, with 7 bases matching TRBD1. CDR3 size: 15 residues. Germline CDR1 MDHEN, CDR2 SYDVKM. J gave up 1 base and V 5 bases, and 7 bases lay outside the gene matches. The CDR3 is CASSKYQGVNYGYTF. CDR3 coding DNA: TGTGCCAGCAGTAAATACCAGGGGGTTAACTATGGCTACACCTTC.

The chain combines TRBV29-1 with TRBJ2-3; TRBD2 matches 11 bases. In germline, CDR1 is SQVTM, CDR2 ANQGSEA. The junction had 4 bases not matched to a gene; V was cut back by 3 bases and J by 5 bases. This CDR3 comprises 14 residues. CDR3 sequence reads: CSVDPLAGVDTQYF. CDR3 coding DNA: TGCAGCGTTGATCCACTAGCGGGAGTAGATACGCAGTATTTT.